This record concerns one T cell receptor beta chain sequence. Its specificity is unknown. Measured with immunoSEQ multiplex PCR; TCRdb has only the in-frame clones, and not every one. The sample includes 130,000 to 150,000 clones, around 93% of them seen just once. The CDR3 has 14 amino acids. Germline assignment: CDR1 SQVTM and CDR2 ANQGSEA. V shed 5 bases and J shed 3 bases, with 17 bases lying between them. This sample was included in a study of T cell responses to AZD1222 COVID-19 vaccine. Study-level points and caveats: Baseline testing showed seropositivity in only six or seven AZD1222 recipients.

This sequence was found in an adult in good health. This rearrangement joins TRBV29-1 to TRBJ2-7; D may be TRBD2 (6 bases). Source: peripheral blood, taken on day 0 of AZD1222 vaccination. CDR3 sequence (DNA): TGCAGCGTTACCCCCGGGACTTGGGACTACGAGCAGTACTTC. It translates to CSVTPGTWDYEQYF.